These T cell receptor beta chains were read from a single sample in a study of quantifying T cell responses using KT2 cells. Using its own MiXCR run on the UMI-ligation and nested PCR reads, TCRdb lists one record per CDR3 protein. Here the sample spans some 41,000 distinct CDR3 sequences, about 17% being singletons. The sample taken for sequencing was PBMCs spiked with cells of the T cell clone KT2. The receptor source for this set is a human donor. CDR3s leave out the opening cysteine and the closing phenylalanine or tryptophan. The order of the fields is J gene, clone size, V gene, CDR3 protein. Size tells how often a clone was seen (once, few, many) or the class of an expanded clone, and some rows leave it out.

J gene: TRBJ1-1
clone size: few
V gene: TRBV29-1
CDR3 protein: SVGLEAEAF

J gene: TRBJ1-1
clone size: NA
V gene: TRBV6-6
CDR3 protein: ASSSGGGAEAF

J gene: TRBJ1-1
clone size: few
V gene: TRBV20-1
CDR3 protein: SARGWDRGMNTEAF

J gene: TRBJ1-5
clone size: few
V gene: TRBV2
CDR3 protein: ASSRQGNQPQH

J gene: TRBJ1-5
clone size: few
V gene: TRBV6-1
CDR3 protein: ASSASGGYSNQPQH

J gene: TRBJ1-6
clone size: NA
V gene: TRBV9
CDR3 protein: ASSVRTRRADYNSPLH

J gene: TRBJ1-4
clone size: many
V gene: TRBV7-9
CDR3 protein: ASSHGSLRGLVDEKLF

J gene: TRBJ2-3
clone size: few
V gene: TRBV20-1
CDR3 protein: SAGWGRDEGTDTQY

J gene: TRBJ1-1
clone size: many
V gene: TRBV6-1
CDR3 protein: ASSEAQNTEAF

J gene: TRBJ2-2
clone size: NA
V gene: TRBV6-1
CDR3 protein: ASSELADTGELF

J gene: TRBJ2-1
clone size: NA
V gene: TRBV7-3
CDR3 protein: ASSPASGGLYNEQF

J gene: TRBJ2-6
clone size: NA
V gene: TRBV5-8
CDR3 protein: ASSAPGQGYSGANVLT

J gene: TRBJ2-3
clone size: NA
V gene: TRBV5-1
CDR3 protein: ASSLRGGSADTQY

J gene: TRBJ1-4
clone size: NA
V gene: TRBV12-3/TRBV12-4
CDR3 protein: ASSQGPGTDNEKLF

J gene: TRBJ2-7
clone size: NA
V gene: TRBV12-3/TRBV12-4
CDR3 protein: ASSPGSITNAYEQY

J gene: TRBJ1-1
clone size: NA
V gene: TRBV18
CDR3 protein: ASSPQGQGNTEAF

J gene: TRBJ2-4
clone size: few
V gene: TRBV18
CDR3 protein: ASSPLGTSGSMLYAKNIQY

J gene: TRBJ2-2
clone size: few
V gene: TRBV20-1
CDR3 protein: SANGQGAQTGELF

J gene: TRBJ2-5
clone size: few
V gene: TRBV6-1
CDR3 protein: ASSGGLSLQETQY

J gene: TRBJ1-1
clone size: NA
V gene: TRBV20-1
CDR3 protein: SARVGSLNTEAF

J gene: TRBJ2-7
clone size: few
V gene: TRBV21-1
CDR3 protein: ASSIDGSGGTSYGEQY

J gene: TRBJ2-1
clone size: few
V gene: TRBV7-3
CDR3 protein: ASSLHTSGGYNEQF

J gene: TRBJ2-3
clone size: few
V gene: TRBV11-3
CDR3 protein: ASSWTADSTDTQY

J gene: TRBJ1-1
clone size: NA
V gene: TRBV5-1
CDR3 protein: ASSLRGHTEAF

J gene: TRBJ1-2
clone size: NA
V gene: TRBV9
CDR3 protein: ASSPGVRGGKGYT

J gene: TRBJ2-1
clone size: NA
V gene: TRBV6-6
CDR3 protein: ASSYRTIGQATTKVYEQF

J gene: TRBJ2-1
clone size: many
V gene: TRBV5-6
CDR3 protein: ASSLASRGRAYNEQF

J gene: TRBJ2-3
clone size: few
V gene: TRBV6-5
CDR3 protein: ASSSLGGGGDTDTQY

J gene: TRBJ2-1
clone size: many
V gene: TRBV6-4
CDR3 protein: ASSDEREGKEQF

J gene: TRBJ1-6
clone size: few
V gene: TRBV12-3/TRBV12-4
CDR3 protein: ASTLTRRSPLH

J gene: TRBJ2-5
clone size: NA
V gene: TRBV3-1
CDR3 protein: ASSQPLRGRKETQY

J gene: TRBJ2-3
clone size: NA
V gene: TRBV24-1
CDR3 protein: ATSDPTGPADTQY

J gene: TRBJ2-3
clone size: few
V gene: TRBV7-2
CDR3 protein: ASSRLVGDTQY

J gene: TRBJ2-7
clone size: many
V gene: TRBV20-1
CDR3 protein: SGRTGGAYEQY

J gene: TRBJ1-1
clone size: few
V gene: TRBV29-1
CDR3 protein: SVTGRLNTEAF

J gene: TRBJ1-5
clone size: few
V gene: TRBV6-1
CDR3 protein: ASRRKGSWDSNQPQH

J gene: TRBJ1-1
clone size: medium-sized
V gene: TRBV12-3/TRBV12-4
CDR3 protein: ASSLLNTEAF

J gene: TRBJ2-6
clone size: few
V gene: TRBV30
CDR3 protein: AWSVRSSGANVLT

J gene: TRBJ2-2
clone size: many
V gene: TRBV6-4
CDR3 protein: ASSERGGDTGELF

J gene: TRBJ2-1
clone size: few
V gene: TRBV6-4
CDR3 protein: ASSDGDNNEQF

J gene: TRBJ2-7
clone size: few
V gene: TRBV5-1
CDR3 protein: ASSFSGEAYEQY

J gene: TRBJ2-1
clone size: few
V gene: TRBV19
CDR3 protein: ASSSADWYNEQF